This entry describes one T cell receptor beta chain. This entry belongs to a study of Ad26.COV2.S vaccination and SARS-CoV-2 variants. Sequencing was performed with immunoSEQ multiplex PCR; in TCRdb, only in-frame clones are kept and a portion is missing. The sample lists 290,000 or so clones; around 87% were seen once. CDR1 is LNHNV and CDR2 is YYDKDF in the germline V gene (reference sequence). The J segment lost 5 bases and the V segment lost 5 bases, leaving 15 bases of the junction unmatched. The CDR3 has 16 amino acids. Treatment in this sample: roughly 18 received Ad26.COV2.S at low or high dose, single or two shots; about 5 received placebo; per-sample allocation not given. At day 63 after the first vaccine or placebo injection, samples were drawn. Vaccination employed an Ad26 vector expressing the Wuhan-strain SARS-CoV-2 spike.

The sequence was collected from a person aged 18-65 years who received the Ad26.COV2.S COVID-19 vaccine or a placebo. This specimen was peripheral blood, taken in a trial of Ad26.COV2.S vaccine versus placebo. The chain has TRBV15 and TRBJ2-7; 7 bases are shared with TRBD1. The CDR3 DNA reads as TGTGCCACCAGCGGGCCAGGGACAGCGGCCTTTAACGAGCAGTACTTC. Translation: CATSGPGTAAFNEQYF.